This passage covers 32 T cell receptor beta chains from one sample sequenced in a study of T cells in Graves' hyperthyroidism and ophthalmopathy. Researchers amplified the TCR beta CDR3 regions from RNA transcripts. With the HTBI primer set, the TCR CDR3 went through a first round of RT-PCR. TCRdb analysed the multiplex PCR reads with MiXCR anew, one entry per CDR3 protein. The sample lists approximately 400,000 distinct CDR3 sequences, roughly 12% occurring once. Sequenced input: blood. The receptors originated from a man younger than 40 with Graves' hyperthyroidism that later progressed to Graves' ophthalmopathy.

This clonotype was counted at least ten times. The gene calls are TRBV28 and TRBJ1-3; D is possibly TRBD1 (5 bases). From germline, CDR1 is MDHEN and CDR2 SYDVKM. V was cut by 6 bases and J by 3 bases, with 12 bases left in between. This CDR3 is 14 amino acids long. Here the CDR3 reads CASSPPQGGNTIYF. The DNA for the CDR3 is TGTGCCAGCAGCCCTCCTCAGGGTGGAAACACCATATATTTT.

The chain carries TRBV25-1 and TRBJ2-2; 7 bases are a match to TRBD2. CDR3 size: 15 residues. V lost 1 base, J lost 7 bases, and 6 bases stayed unmatched. Germline V gene sequence: CDR1 MGHDK, CDR2 SYGVNS. This CDR3 is CASSELLGRDGELFF. The CDR3 coding sequence is TGTGCCAGCAGTGAATTATTGGGGAGGGACGGGGAGCTGTTTTTT.

This clonotype was counted between two and nine times. This chain connects TRBV13 to TRBJ1-4; D unclear. With 5 bases removed from V and 1 base from J, the gap between germline ends came to 8 bases. CDR1 and CDR2 from the germline V gene are PRHDT and FYEKMQ (reference sequence). This CDR3 is built from 14 residues. The CDR3 protein is CASSREGTNEKLFF. The CDR3 DNA is TGTGCCAGCAGCAGGGAGGGAACTAATGAAAAACTGTTTTTT.

This clonotype was picked up many times. The V call is TRBV9, the J call TRBJ2-3; possibly TRBD2 for D (5 bases). The CDR3 covers 18 residues. The germline gives CDR1 SGDLS, CDR2 YYNGEE. V was cut by 0 bases and J by 0 bases, with 17 bases left in between. The CDR3 here is CASSVGSGLFISTDTQYF. CDR3 DNA: TGTGCCAGCAGCGTAGGATCAGGACTCTTTATTAGCACAGATACGCAGTATTTT. Looking up the rest from reference TRBV9 and TRBJ2-3 gives the full variable domain: DSGVTQTPKHLITATGQRVTLRCSPRSGDLSVYWYQQSLDQGLQFLIQYYNGEERAKGNILERFSAQQFPDLHSELNLSSLELGDSALYFCASSVGSGLFISTDTQYFGPGTRLTVL.

This clonotype was observed many times. This rearrangement joins TRBV12-3 or TRBV12-4 to TRBJ2-3; 12 nucleotides match TRBD2. The V gene end was trimmed by 6 bases and the J gene end by 6 bases; junction bases not matched to a gene: 13. This CDR3 is built from 17 residues. The CDR3 is CASSPLGRLAGADTQYF. CDR3 in DNA: TGTGCCAGCAGCCCTCTCGGGAGACTAGCGGGGGCGGATACGCAGTATTTT.

The chain is built from TRBV5-4 and TRBJ2-2; a weak D match, TRBD1 (7 bases). Germline values: CDR1 SGHNT, CDR2 YYREEE (reference sequence). CDR3 length equals 13 residues. V dropped 10 bases and J dropped 4 bases, with 14 bases sitting between them. CDR3 DNA: TGTGCCGACGGAGGGGGCGCCACCGGGGAGCTGTTTTTT. It yields the protein CADGGGATGELFF.

This clonotype was counted at least ten times. The genes are TRBV6-1 and TRBJ1-4, with TRBD1 matching over 7 bases. The CDR3 has 14 amino acids. Germline V gene lookup returns CDR1 MNHNS and CDR2 SASEGT. The V gene end was trimmed by 5 bases and the J gene end by 3 bases; junction bases not matched to a gene: 3. This CDR3 is CASSTQGSNEKLFF. For the CDR3, the DNA is TGTGCCAGCAGTACACAGGGGTCTAATGAAAAACTGTTTTTT.

This clonotype was counted ten times or more. The genes are TRBV12-3 or TRBV12-4 and TRBJ2-1; either TRBD1 or TRBD2 may fit D (5 bases each). Deletions cut 6 bases from V and 7 bases from J, with 16 bases between. The CDR3 length is 14 residues. The CDR3 reads CASRSGTAPNEQFF. DNA of the CDR3: TGTGCCAGCAGGAGTGGGACGGCGCCAAATGAGCAGTTCTTC.

Only a few counts were recorded for this clonotype. V gene TRBV10-3 combines with J gene TRBJ1-2; 8 bases are a match to TRBD1. Germline-derived CDR1 and CDR2 are ENHRY and SYGVKD. There are 13 residues in the CDR3. Germline trimming cut 7 bases from V and 7 bases from J; bases unmatched to any gene: 8. The CDR3, as DNA: TGTGCCATCACCCCGGACAGGGAGCCTGGCTACACCTTC. It yields the protein CAITPDREPGYTF.

Written as DNA, the CDR3 is TGCGCCAGCAGCTTGGGGACAGAAGAGACCCAGTACTTC. This codes for CASSLGTEETQYF. The gene calls are TRBV5-1 and TRBJ2-5, with D tentatively TRBD1 (6 bases). CDR1 and CDR2 from the germline V gene are SGHRS and YFSETQ. There are 13 residues in the CDR3. Trimming left V 0 bases short and J 3 bases short, with 6 bases between.

Comments on this clonotype: A much larger clone differs by one base, so this may be a read error. This chain links TRBV28 with TRBJ2-4; D gene unclear. The length of the CDR3 is 14 residues. The ends were cut back, 3 bases at V and 7 bases at J, with 13 bases in the middle. Germline CDR1 and CDR2: MDHEN and SYDVKM. The CDR3 nucleotides are TGTGCCAGCAGTTTCGGGCCCTACGGGAACATTCAGTACTTC. This translates into CASSFGPYGNIQYF. Supplemented by reference TRBV28 and TRBJ2-4, the full variable domain reads DVKVTQSSRYLVKRTGEKVFLECVQDMDHENMFWYRQDPGLGLRLIYFSYDVKMKEKGDIPEGYSVSREKKERFSLILESASTNQTSMYLCASSFGPYGNIQYFGAGTRLSVL.

A word on this clonotype: A read error may account for a junction end that differs from germline. V and J are TRBV7-9 and TRBJ1-1; no reliable D call. Germline V lookup: CDR1 SEHNR, CDR2 FQNEAQ (reference sequence). The CDR3 runs 14 residues. This CDR3 reads CASSPPMKNTEACF. DNA of the CDR3: TGTGCCAGCAGCCCCCCCATGAAGAACACTGAAGCTTGCTTT.

This clonotype has ten or more counts. This rearrangement joins TRBV29-1 to TRBJ1-1; 8 bases match TRBD1. Germline values: CDR1 SQVTM, CDR2 ANQGSEA. CDR3 length: 14 residues. Trimming at V came to 2 bases and at J to 1 base, leaving 3 bases not matched to a gene. CDR3 bases: TGCAGCGTTGAATGGGGGACAGGGAACACTGAAGCTTTCTTT. It codes for CSVEWGTGNTEAFF.

This clonotype showed up many times. The chain has TRBV28 and TRBJ2-7; the match to TRBD1 covers 9 bases. The V gene's germline CDR1 is MDHEN and CDR2 SYDVKM. Unmatched junction bases numbered 6, after V lost 4 bases and J lost 2 bases. The CDR3 totals 15 residues. The CDR3 coding sequence is TGTGCCAGCAGTTCCGGACAGGGGCCGACCTACGAGCAGTACTTC. Translation: CASSSGQGPTYEQYF.

This clonotype occurred a few times. The chain recombines TRBV29-1 with TRBJ2-3; 10 bases agree with TRBD2. CDR1 and CDR2 (germline): SQVTM, ANQGSEA. Trimming took 6 bases from V and 1 from J; bases not matched to a gene: 7. This CDR3 is built from 15 residues. Here the CDR3 reads CSVAPLAGGTDTQYF. In DNA form, the CDR3 reads TGCAGCGTCGCTCCCCTAGCGGGGGGCACAGATACGCAGTATTTT.

The chain combines TRBV7-3 with TRBJ2-5, with 7 bases that match TRBD1. The CDR3 length is 14 residues. The V segment lost 2 bases and the J segment 5 bases; nucleotides outside the gene matches: 5. CDR1 is SGHTA and CDR2 is FQGTGA in the germline V gene. CDR3 protein: CASSLGGQRETQYF. DNA of the CDR3: TGTGCCAGCAGCTTAGGGGGACAGAGGGAGACCCAGTACTTC. Using reference TRBV7-3 and TRBJ2-5 for the parts outside the CDR3, the full variable domain is GAGVSQTPSNKVTEKGKYVELRCDPISGHTALYWYRQSLGQGPEFLIYFQGTGAADDSGLPNDRFFAVRPEGSVSTLKIQRTERGDSAVYLCASSLGGQRETQYFGPGTRLLVL.

This clonotype has a handful of counts. For the CDR3, the DNA is TGTGCCAGCAGCGTAGCCGTTAACAGGGATACCGGGGAGCTGTTTTTT. Translated: CASSVAVNRDTGELFF. The chain joins TRBV9 to TRBJ2-2, with D possibly TRBD1 on 6 matching bases. The length of the CDR3 is 16 residues. With 0 bases removed from V and 5 bases from J, the gap between germline ends came to 14 bases. From germline, CDR1 is SGDLS and CDR2 YYNGEE.

This clonotype was seen many times. This rearrangement joins TRBV6-2 or TRBV6-3 to TRBJ1-1; possibly TRBD1 for D (5 bases). The V end was cut by 7 bases, the J end by 1 base, with 19 bases between. CDR1 is MNHEY and CDR2 is SVGEGT in the germline V gene. This CDR3 is 16 amino acids long. The CDR3 DNA follows: TGTGCCAGCACCTCACGACCCGGGGCAACGAACACTGAAGCTTTCTTT. Amino acid sequence: CASTSRPGATNTEAFF.

In its sample, this clonotype was seen a few times. This chain links TRBV7-2 with TRBJ2-7; D is perhaps TRBD2 (6 bases). Germline lookup yields CDR1 SGHTA and CDR2 FQGNSA. V was trimmed by 5 bases and J by 3 bases, leaving 14 bases between them. CDR3 length equals 14 residues. This CDR3 reads CASSVGGISYEQYF. CDR3 coding DNA: TGTGCCAGCAGCGTTGGGGGGATTAGCTACGAGCAGTACTTC. Full variable domain (missing parts from reference TRBV7-2 and TRBJ2-7): GAGVSQSPSNKVTEKGKDVELRCDPISGHTALYWYRQSLGQGLEFLIYFQGNSAPDKSGLPSDRFSAERTGGSVSTLTIQRTQQEDSAVYLCASSVGGISYEQYFGPGTRLTVT.

This clonotype was seen more than once but under ten times. The chain couples TRBV27 to TRBJ2-2; 10 positions match TRBD2. After removal of 2 bases from V and 4 bases from J, the junction contained 13 bases not matched to a gene. The CDR3 length is 19 residues. Germline V gene sequence: CDR1 MNHEY, CDR2 SMNVEV (reference sequence). The CDR3 DNA sequence: TGTGCCAGCAGTTTAAGGGGACTAAGCGGGGGGGCTATCACCGGGGAGCTGTTTTTT. This sequence encodes CASSLRGLSGGAITGELFF.

This clonotype appeared once. V gene TRBV3-1 combines with J gene TRBJ1-6; TRBD1 is a possible D gene (5 bases). V was pared by 4 bases and J by 13 bases, with 20 bases between. Germline CDR1 reads LGHDT; CDR2 reads YNNKEL (reference sequence). The CDR3 is 15 amino acids. CDR3 region: CASSPRDGARSPLHF. DNA for the CDR3: TGTGCCAGCAGCCCGAGGGACGGGGCCCGTTCGCCCCTCCACTTT.

This clonotype was seen at least ten times. The chain carries TRBV27 and TRBJ2-2, with D maybe TRBD1 (6 bases). V was pared by 7 bases and J by 5 bases, with 17 bases between. This CDR3 comprises 15 residues. Germline lookup yields CDR1 MNHEY and CDR2 SMNVEV (reference sequence). DNA for the CDR3: TGTGCCAGCACGCGAATGGGGGCGAGTACCGGGGAGCTGTTTTTT. Translated, it gives CASTRMGASTGELFF.

Points on this clonotype: Relative to the germline gene, one junction end is altered; a read error may explain this. CDR3 in DNA: TGTGTCAGTAGCGCTCCGGACAGCGAACTGTACGAGCAGTACTTC. This translates into CVSSAPDSELYEQYF. V usage is TRBV19 and J usage is TRBJ2-7; tentatively, D is TRBD1 (6 bases). Germline CDR1 is LNHDA and CDR2 is SQIVND (reference sequence). The CDR3 spans 15 residues.

This sequence joins TRBV2 and TRBJ2-5; TRBD2 aligns across 10 bases. After removal of 4 bases from V and 4 bases from J, the junction contained 3 bases not matched to a gene. This CDR3 has 14 amino acids. Germline CDR1 is SNHLY and CDR2 is FYNNEI. CDR3 DNA: TGTGCCAGCAGTGTCCAGCGGGGGGGAGAGACCCAGTACTTC. Translation gives CASSVQRGGETQYF.

In its sample, this clonotype was seen a few times. The chain links TRBV12-3 or TRBV12-4 to TRBJ2-2, with 12 nucleotides matching TRBD2. This CDR3 has 16 residues. Trimming cost V 6 bases and J 9 bases; bases outside gene matches: 11. CDR3 nucleotides: TGTGCCAGCAGGGCAGCTAGCGGGGGGGCCTTAAGGGAGCTGTTTTTT. Amino acid sequence: CASRAASGGALRELFF.

There are many counts of this clonotype. The gene calls are TRBV6-1 and TRBJ1-1; D gene uncertain. This CDR3 is built from 12 residues. CDR1 and CDR2 (germline): MNHNS, SASEGT. Trimming shortened V by 6 bases and J by 0 bases, and 5 bases separated the two germline ends. The CDR3 coding sequence is TGTGCCAGCAGAGAGCTGAACACTGAAGCTTTCTTT. It codes for CASRELNTEAFF.

This chain joins TRBV20-1 and TRBJ1-3; D is unclear. CDR1 is DFQATT and CDR2 is SNEGSKA in the germline V gene (reference sequence). Trimming left V 0 bases short and J 7 bases short, with 7 bases between. This CDR3 has 12 amino acids. CDR3 sequence (DNA): TGCAGTGCTAGAGATCCGCTTAACACCATATATTTT. Encoded protein: CSARDPLNTIYF.

The rearrangement uses TRBV5-4 and TRBJ2-5, with 7 bases that match TRBD2. Germline CDR1 and CDR2: SGHNT and YYREEE (reference sequence). V was pared by 5 bases and J by 5 bases, with 6 bases of the junction left unmatched. The CDR3 extends over 13 amino acids. The CDR3 spells CASRWEGRETQYF. For the CDR3, the DNA is TGTGCCAGCAGATGGGAGGGCAGGGAGACCCAGTACTTC.

This clonotype was counted a few times. V is TRBV27 and J is TRBJ1-5, with D unresolved. Germline V gene sequence: CDR1 MNHEY, CDR2 SMNVEV (reference sequence). The CDR3 length is 17 residues. V was clipped by 8 bases and J by 2 bases, with 22 bases between them. The CDR3 sequence: CASLPPARRVGNQPQHF. CDR3 DNA sequence: TGTGCCAGCCTACCACCTGCCCGACGTGTGGGCAATCAGCCCCAGCATTTT.

The chain couples TRBV7-2 to TRBJ2-7; unclear D gene. The CDR3 runs to 13 residues. From germline, CDR1 is SGHTA and CDR2 FQGNSA. Trimming took 0 bases from V and 6 from J, leaving 9 bases between them. The CDR3 reads CASSLAGSSEQYF. The CDR3 nucleotides read TGTGCCAGCAGCTTAGCGGGTAGCTCCGAGCAGTACTTC.

The chain is built from TRBV19 and TRBJ1-5, with 9 nucleotides matching TRBD1. The ends lost 11 bases at V and 9 bases at J; junction bases unmatched: 8. Germline assignment: CDR1 LNHDA and CDR2 SQIVND (reference sequence). This CDR3 is 12 amino acids long. DNA for the CDR3: TGTGCCGGCGGGACAGGGATGGTGCCCCAGCATTTT. Translation: CAGGTGMVPQHF. Filled out from reference TRBV19 and TRBJ1-5, the complete variable domain reads DGGITQSPKYLFRKEGQNVTLSCEQNLNHDAMYWYRQDPGQGLRLIYYSQIVNDFQKGDIAEGYSVSREKKESFPLTVTSAQKNPTAFYLCAGGTGMVPQHFGDGTRLSIL.

This clonotype was recorded many times. The chain couples TRBV11-2 to TRBJ2-7; TRBD1 aligns across 9 bases. The CDR3 is 13 residues long. The germline V gene has CDR1 SGHAT and CDR2 FQNNGV. The V gene end was trimmed by 3 bases and the J gene end by 6 bases; junction bases not matched to a gene: 3. The CDR3 DNA sequence: TGTGCCAGCAGCTTGGGACAGGGTTTCGAGCAGTACTTC. Translating it yields CASSLGQGFEQYF.